The 7 T cell receptor beta chains below all came from one sample that was sequenced in a study of T cells in localized non-small cell lung cancer. Measured with immunoSEQ multiplex PCR; TCRdb has only the in-frame clones, and not every one. The sample consists of about 78,000 clones, roughly 81% of them appearing once. Sequences were derived from peripheral blood, sampled before any cancer treatment. All receptors come from a man aged 35-75 years with stage I lung adenocarcinoma.

CDR3 in DNA: TGTGCCAGTAACGGCCCCGGCCAGCCCCAGCATTTT. This gives the protein CASNGPGQPQHF. The chain combines TRBV19 with TRBJ1-5; no clear D. The CDR3 is 12 residues long. The V end lost 7 bases, the J end lost 7 bases, and 11 bases lay between the germline ends. Germline V gene data show CDR1 as LNHDA and CDR2 as SQIVND (reference sequence).

About this clone itself: An end of the junction differs from the germline gene, which may be a read error. The genes are TRBV9 and TRBJ2-5; D unresolved. The CDR3 consists of 13 residues. The germline CDR1 and CDR2 sequences are SGDLS and YYNGEE. This CDR3 reads CASSGPDHETQYF. CDR3 sequence (DNA): TGTGCCAGCAGCGGCCCGGACCACGAGACCCAGTACTTC.

The chain carries TRBV5-1 and TRBJ2-1; weak D call: TRBD1 (6 bases). From germline, CDR1 is SGHRS and CDR2 YFSETQ. Trimming took off 0 bases at V and 10 bases at J, with 14 bases between the two ends. The CDR3 totals 14 residues. CDR3 sequence (DNA): TGCGCCAGCAGCTTGGTCACAGGGACGAGAGAGCAGTTCTTC. As protein: CASSLVTGTREQFF.

The chain carries TRBV4-1 and TRBJ1-5; 7 positions match TRBD1. The V and J ends lost 4 bases and 3 bases, in that order; junction bases with no gene match: 6. Germline CDR1 is MGHRA and CDR2 is YSYEKL. The CDR3 runs to 15 residues. CDR3 DNA: TGCGCCAGCAGCCTTCAACAGGGGAACAATCAGCCCCAGCATTTT. As protein: CASSLQQGNNQPQHF.

About this clone itself: The junction departs from the called germline gene at one end, perhaps through a read error. The chain recombines TRBV6-1 with TRBJ1-1; no clear D. Looked up from germline, CDR1 is MNHNS and CDR2 is SASEGT. CDR3 length: 15 amino acids. The CDR3 reads CASREGLTPNTEAFF. The CDR3 DNA reads TGTGCCAGCAGGGAAGGGTTGACACCGAACACTGAAGCTTTCTTT.

The genes are TRBV6-5 and TRBJ2-3; D perhaps matches TRBD1 (6 bases). The germline CDR1 and CDR2 sequences are MNHEY and SVGAGI. The CDR3 consists of 16 residues. Trimming stripped 4 bases from V and 0 bases from J, with 14 bases between. CDR3: CASSWGLGGSTDTQYF. Written as DNA, the CDR3 is TGTGCCAGCAGTTGGGGCCTAGGGGGAAGCACAGATACGCAGTATTTT.

This chain uses TRBV6-1 with TRBJ2-3, with D tentatively TRBD2 (8 bases). The germline gives CDR1 MNHNS, CDR2 SASEGT. The CDR3 is 14 residues long. V gave up 8 bases and J gave up 2 bases, with 14 bases separating them. The CDR3 loop is CASREGAHTDTQYF. CDR3 DNA sequence: TGTGCCAGCCGGGAGGGGGCCCACACAGATACGCAGTATTTT.